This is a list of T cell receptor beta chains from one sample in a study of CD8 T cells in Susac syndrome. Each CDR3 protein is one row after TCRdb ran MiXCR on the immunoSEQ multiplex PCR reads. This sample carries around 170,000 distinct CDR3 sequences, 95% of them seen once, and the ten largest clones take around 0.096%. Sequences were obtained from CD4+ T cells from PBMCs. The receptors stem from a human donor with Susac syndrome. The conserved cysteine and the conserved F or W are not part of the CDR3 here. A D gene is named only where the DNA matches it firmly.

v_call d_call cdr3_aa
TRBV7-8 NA ASSRQFTTHNEQETQY
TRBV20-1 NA SARENIGSTEAF
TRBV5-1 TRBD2 ASSASGRDTYEQY
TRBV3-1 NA ASSQDPLVGTQY
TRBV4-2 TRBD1 ASSQDGGQAYEQY
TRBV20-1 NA SAYRATNEKLF
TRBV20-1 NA SARSLQGSDTQY
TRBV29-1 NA SVDSRGVGAF
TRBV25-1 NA ASTSTGVWPGEQF
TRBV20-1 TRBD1 SASPRTGGGQPQH
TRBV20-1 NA SARADTGELF
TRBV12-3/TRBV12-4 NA ASSREQAYEQY
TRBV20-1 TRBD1 SGRQGGRRTTNEKLF
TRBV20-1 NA SASTGEGTDTQY
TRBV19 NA ASSPGRGLRDIQY
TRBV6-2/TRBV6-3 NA ASKQASSYNSPLH
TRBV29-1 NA SASREYGYT
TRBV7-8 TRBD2 ASSLASGGKTQY
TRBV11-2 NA ASSLAHVKNIQY
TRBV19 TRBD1 ASSTLQGGNTEAF
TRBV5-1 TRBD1 ASSFNAGGLEKLF
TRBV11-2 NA ASSLRTVIQETQY
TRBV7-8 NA ASSLGTAAEQY
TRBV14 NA ASSQGVNTEAF
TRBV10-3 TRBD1 AIRGTGASTSTEAF
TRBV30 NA AWTPPALPGNEQF
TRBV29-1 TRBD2 SVPSSGGWETQY
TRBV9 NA ASRLSGSTEAF
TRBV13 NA ASSFRSSSYNSPLH
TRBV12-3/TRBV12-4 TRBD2 ASSFLVRGGHEQY